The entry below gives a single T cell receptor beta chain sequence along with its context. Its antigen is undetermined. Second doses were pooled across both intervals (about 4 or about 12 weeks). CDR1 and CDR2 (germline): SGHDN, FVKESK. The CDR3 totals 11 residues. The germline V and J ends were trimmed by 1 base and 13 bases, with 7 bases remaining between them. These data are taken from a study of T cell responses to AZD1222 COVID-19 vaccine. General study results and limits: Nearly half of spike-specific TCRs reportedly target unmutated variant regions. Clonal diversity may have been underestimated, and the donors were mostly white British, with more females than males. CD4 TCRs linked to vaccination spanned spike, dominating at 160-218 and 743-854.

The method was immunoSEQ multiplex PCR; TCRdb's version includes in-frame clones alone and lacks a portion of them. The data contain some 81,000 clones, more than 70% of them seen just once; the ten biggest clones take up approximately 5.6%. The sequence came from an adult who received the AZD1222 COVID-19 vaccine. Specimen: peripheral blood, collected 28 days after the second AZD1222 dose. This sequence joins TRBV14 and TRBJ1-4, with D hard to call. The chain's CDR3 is CASSQGGRLFF. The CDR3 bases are TGTGCCAGCAGCCAAGGAGGGAGACTGTTTTTT.